This T cell receptor beta chain comes out of a study of somatic mutations in cytotoxic T cells in rheumatoid arthritis (dated 2017 in TCRdb). Context from the whole study: Right after diagnosis and prior to the start of any treatment, approximately 30 ml EDTA of peripheral blood was drawn from patients. A FACSAria II or Sony SH800 was used to flow-sort some V beta antibody-stained T-cell populations at nearly 100% purity, and TCRB sequencing was also done on sorted V beta1+ cells. The study asked whether expanded CD8+ T-cell clones in newly diagnosed, untreated rheumatoid arthritis carry somatic mutations, and used TCRB deep sequencing to characterize clonality. TCRB deep sequencing was performed for roughly 69 rheumatoid arthritis patients and 15 to 20 healthy controls. Median age was essentially the same in the patient group and the control group. Summary of the overall study and its limitations: CD8+ T-cell clonality in rheumatoid arthritis patients was not significantly different from that in age-matched healthy controls. The finding that TRBV07 was slightly underrepresented in patients was left unadjusted for multiple comparisons. An increase of CD8+ clonality with age was seen in patients (Spearman r ~ 0.45) but not in healthy controls. Several identical CD8+ TCRB sequences were found in both blood and synovial fluid, and in about an eighth of the 65 patients the largest CD8+ clone exceeded 20% of CD8+ cells. The antigen targets of the expanded CD8+ clones were unknown, and absence from virus-specific databases did not rule out viral specificity.

This clone was seen just once. It has no known antigen specificity. No per-base quality is available; no much larger clone lies one base away. CD4+ and CD8+ cells were isolated by positive magnetic bead selection on an AutoMACS, and purity was checked by flow cytometry. Initial screening for clonal expansions relied on flow cytometry with a TCR V beta antibody panel, after which sorted CD8+ fractions underwent TCRB deep sequencing for characterization. Ficoll-Paque PLUS density gradient separation was used to isolate peripheral blood mononuclear cells. Nucleospin Tissue or Tissue XS kits were used to extract DNA from CD4-enriched, CD8-enriched or PBMC samples, and a Qubit 2.0 fluorometer was used for quantification. Genomic DNA underwent TCRB CDR3 sequencing using the immunoSEQ assay. The authors' analysis ran thus. Patient CD8+ clones larger than 1% were compared against published virus-specific TCRB sequences, and only a few matched. Analyses were restricted to productive TCRB rearrangements. Defining a clone by its unique TCRB CDR3 sequence, the study calculated clonality as a productive clonality index derived from Shannon entropy. Repertoire overlap between two samples was calculated from the template counts of each clone relative to total templates per sample. A correlation with a Spearman r of more than 0.6 was found between V-gene usage by flow cytometry and V-gene usage by TCRB sequencing. TCRdb limited this immuneACCESS table to in-frame rearrangements with V and J called. A share of clones is missing; checked studies link under half to unresolved V genes, and the rest is unexplained. D and trimming were read from the DNA, whereas the V and J calls and clone size are those reported in that table. The sample table lists around 13,000 clones, about 77% of them with a count of one. The ten largest clones capture around 21% of the sample.

The CDR3 measures 13 amino acids from cysteine to phenylalanine. Kept here is only the CDR3 DNA, which spans 39 bases and is read in frame from base 1. V is shortened by 10 bases, J by 1 base, and the region joining them spans 13 bases. Looking up the germline V gene yields CDR1 SNHLY and CDR2 FYNNEI. The sequencing sample was made of CD8+ T cells sorted from blood. The chain links TRBV2 with TRBJ2-5; the D region possibly corresponds to TRBD1 (6 bases align). This clonotype was sampled from an adult with rheumatoid arthritis. The CDR3 protein is CATKTGVQETQYF. The nucleotide sequence is TGTGCCACCAAGACAGGAGTCCAAGAGACCCAGTACTTC.